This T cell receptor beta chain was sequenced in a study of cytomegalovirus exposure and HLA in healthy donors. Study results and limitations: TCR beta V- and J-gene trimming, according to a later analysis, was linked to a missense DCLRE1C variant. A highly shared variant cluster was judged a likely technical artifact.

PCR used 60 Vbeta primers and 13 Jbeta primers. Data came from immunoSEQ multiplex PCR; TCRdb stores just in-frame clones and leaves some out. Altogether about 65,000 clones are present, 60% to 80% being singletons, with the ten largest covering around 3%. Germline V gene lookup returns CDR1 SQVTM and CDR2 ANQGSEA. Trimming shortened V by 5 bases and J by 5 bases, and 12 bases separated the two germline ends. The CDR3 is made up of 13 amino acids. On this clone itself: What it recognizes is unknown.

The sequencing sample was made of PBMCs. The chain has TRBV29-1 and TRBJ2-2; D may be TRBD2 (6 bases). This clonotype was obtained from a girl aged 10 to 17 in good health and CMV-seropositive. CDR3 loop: CSVRGVGTGELFF. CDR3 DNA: TGCAGCGTTCGCGGGGTGGGGACCGGGGAGCTGTTTTTT.